This entry describes one TCR beta chain. Antigen specificity is unknown. Sequencing used immunoSEQ multiplex PCR; TCRdb keeps in-frame clones, though not all of them. The sample lists 95,000 to 150,000 clones; 85% to 95% were seen once. Patients who had autoimmune disease history or got systemic immunosuppression were left out. These data belong to a study of OX40 agonist ivuxolimab in advanced cancers. Study information: One hepatocellular carcinoma and a couple of cutaneous melanoma patients partially responded. Study findings and constraints: Blood T cells, both CD4+ and CD8+, expanded clonally by week 6 at 0.1 to 3.0 mg/kg.

The V gene end was trimmed by 0 bases and the J gene end by 2 bases; junction bases not matched to a gene: 9. The CDR3 has 18 amino acids. Germline assignment: CDR1 SGHNT and CDR2 YYREEE (reference sequence). This receptor was identified in an adult with an advanced solid tumor such as melanoma, head and neck, liver or kidney cancer. The rearrangement links TRBV5-4 to TRBJ2-5; the match to TRBD2 covers 11 bases. The source material was CD4+ or CD8+ T cells sorted from blood, sampled in a trial of the OX40 agonist ivuxolimab. CDR3 in amino acids: CASSLAGGLAVSQETQYF. The DNA for the CDR3 is TGTGCCAGCAGCTTGGCCGGGGGACTAGCGGTGTCACAAGAGACCCAGTACTTC. The full variable domain, in which reference TRBV5-4 and TRBJ2-5 provide the parts outside the CDR3, is ETGVTQSPTHLIKTRGQQVTLRCSSQSGHNTVSWYQQALGQGPQFIFQYYREEENGRGNFPPRFSGLQFPNYSSELNVNALELDDSALYLCASSLAGGLAVSQETQYFGPGTRLLVL.